This T cell receptor (beta chain) stems from a study of cytomegalovirus exposure and HLA in healthy donors. Study-level background: The roughly 670 first-cohort repertoires shared a platform with the 130 or so validation repertoires, as reported in a later analysis.

The CDR3 is 11 residues long. Germline CDR1 WSHSY, CDR2 SAAADI. V lost 6 bases to trimming and J lost 10 bases, with 9 bases between them. General study points: The study listed roughly 160 cytomegalovirus-associated TCR beta chains.

The protocol was immunoSEQ multiplex PCR, while the TCRdb copy is restricted to in-frame clones and leaves out a portion. The sample has about 160,000 clones, 88% seen once. With regard to this clone: The target antigen is unknown.

This TCR derives from a man aged 18 to 30 in good health and CMV-seronegative. This sequence joins TRBV10-2 and TRBJ1-4; D not certain. Sequencing was performed on PBMCs. In DNA form, the CDR3 reads TGCGCCAGCAGGAGCTTGCTAAAACTGTTTTTT. Translation gives CASRSLLKLFF.